The 30 T cell receptor beta chains in this list originate from one sample, sequenced in a study of T cell therapy after organ transplantation. Their recognized antigens are unknown. Some clones are missing from TCRdb's copy, which holds only in-frame ones; the method was immunoSEQ multiplex PCR. The sample gives some 48,000 clones, around 93% of which show up once; around 3.1% is in the top ten. Here the sequenced sample was CD8+ T cells from blood, taken before autologous CMV-specific T cell therapy. The source of these receptors is a human patient who had received a solid organ transplant and had CMV disease.

The rearrangement links TRBV11-3 to TRBJ2-4; no firm D call. Germline loops: CDR1 SGHNT, CDR2 YENEEA. The V gene lost 5 bases and the J gene lost 5 bases, with 10 bases spanning the gap. CDR3 size: 13 residues. The CDR3 DNA reads as TGTGCCAGCAGCCCGGACGGACAAAACATTCAGTACTTC. As protein: CASSPDGQNIQYF.

This chain joins TRBV6-1 and TRBJ1-1, with no clear D. Trimming pared 6 bases from V and 4 bases from J, leaving 6 bases between. Germline values: CDR1 MNHNS, CDR2 SASEGT. The CDR3 spans 11 residues. The CDR3 spells CASSIFTEAFF. The DNA of the CDR3 is TGTGCCAGCAGCATATTCACTGAAGCTTTCTTT.

The chain has TRBV7-2 and TRBJ2-2; D unresolved. This CDR3 contains 13 residues. Germline loops: CDR1 SGHTA, CDR2 FQGNSA. Trimming cost V 1 base and J 7 bases, with 7 bases left between them. CDR3 in amino acids: CASSLDWGGELFF. CDR3 DNA: TGTGCCAGCAGCTTAGACTGGGGCGGGGAGCTGTTTTTT.

The chain couples TRBV5-8 to TRBJ2-7; no firm D call. This CDR3 contains 16 residues. The V and J ends lost 0 bases and 1 base respectively, with 14 bases between them. Germline V gene data show CDR1 as SGHTS and CDR2 as YDEGEE. The CDR3 DNA reads TGTGCCAGCAGCTTGGCCTATTGGGGAAATTCCTACGAGCAGTACTTC. Encoded protein: CASSLAYWGNSYEQYF.

The J gene is TRBJ1-1, the V gene TRBV7-9; possibly TRBD1 for D (6 bases). Germline V gene lookup returns CDR1 SEHNR and CDR2 FQNEAQ (reference sequence). The CDR3 length is 15 residues. V was cut by 0 bases and J by 1 base, with 9 bases left in between. The CDR3 reads CASSLATGQNTEAFF. The DNA for the CDR3 is TGTGCCAGCAGCTTAGCCACGGGACAGAACACTGAAGCTTTCTTT.

The V and J genes are TRBV11-2 and TRBJ1-1; no firm D call. This CDR3 spans 14 amino acids. V lost 4 bases and J 4 bases, leaving 13 bases between the germline ends. Germline V gene data show CDR1 as SGHAT and CDR2 as FQNNGV. CDR3: CASSWPEVGTEAFF. CDR3 DNA: TGTGCCAGCAGCTGGCCCGAGGTGGGCACTGAAGCTTTCTTT.

The chain joins TRBV9 to TRBJ2-3; 10 bases are shared with TRBD1. V lost 2 bases, J lost 5 bases, and 2 bases stayed unmatched. Germline loops: CDR1 SGDLS, CDR2 YYNGEE. The CDR3 covers 14 residues. CDR3 region: CASSVGQGGDTQYF. DNA of the CDR3: TGTGCCAGCAGCGTTGGACAGGGGGGAGATACGCAGTATTTT.

The gene calls are TRBV7-9 and TRBJ2-2; D remains ambiguous. The V end was cut by 3 bases, the J end by 4 bases, with 9 bases between. Germline CDR1 is SEHNR and CDR2 is FQNEAQ (reference sequence). CDR3 length: 14 residues. Here the CDR3 DNA reads TGTGCCAGCAGCTTCGAGGACCTCACCGGGGAGCTGTTTTTT. Translated, it gives CASSFEDLTGELFF.

V usage is TRBV30 and J usage is TRBJ2-2; weak D call: TRBD2 (5 bases). V lost 0 bases and J lost 5, with 10 bases in between. This CDR3 spans 14 amino acids. Germline V gene lookup returns CDR1 GTSNPN and CDR2 SVGIG (reference sequence). CDR3 residues: CAWSVRGWTGELFF. CDR3 in DNA: TGTGCCTGGAGTGTTAGAGGGTGGACCGGGGAGCTGTTTTTT.

This clone was counted a single time. This chain joins TRBV19 and TRBJ2-7, with 9 positions matching TRBD1. CDR1 and CDR2 (germline): LNHDA, SQIVND (reference sequence). This CDR3 is 14 amino acids long. Trimming removed 3 bases from V and 7 bases from J; junction bases left unmatched: 7. The CDR3 spells CASSIGTGSREQYF. The CDR3 DNA is TGTGCCAGTAGTATTGGGACAGGGAGTAGGGAGCAGTACTTC. The full variable domain, with the rest looked up from reference TRBV19 and TRBJ2-7, is DGGITQSPKYLFRKEGQNVTLSCEQNLNHDAMYWYRQDPGQGLRLIYYSQIVNDFQKGDIAEGYSVSREKKESFPLTVTSAQKNPTAFYLCASSIGTGSREQYFGPGTRLTVT.

The chain couples TRBV10-3 to TRBJ1-5, with 7 bases identical to TRBD1. CDR1 is ENHRY and CDR2 is SYGVKD in the germline V gene. The CDR3 sequence is 15 residues long. V lost 3 bases, J lost 6 bases, and 8 bases stayed unmatched. This CDR3 is CAISDPNRGGQPQHF. The CDR3 DNA is TGTGCCATCAGTGACCCCAACAGGGGAGGTCAGCCCCAGCATTTT.

The rearrangement links TRBV25-1 to TRBJ1-2; 7 nucleotides line up with TRBD1. CDR3 length equals 13 residues. Germline V gene data show CDR1 as MGHDK and CDR2 as SYGVNS. The junction had 5 bases not matched to a gene; V was cut back by 6 bases and J by 4 bases. This CDR3 is CASRAGTAYGYTF. CDR3 sequence (DNA): TGTGCCAGCAGGGCGGGGACAGCCTATGGCTACACCTTC.

This clone appeared a few times. V and J are TRBV2 and TRBJ1-2; D unclear. CDR1 SNHLY and CDR2 FYNNEI come from the germline V gene. V lost 3 bases, J lost 4 bases, and 12 bases lay in between. There are 14 residues in the CDR3. The DNA for the CDR3 is TGTGCCAGCAGTGACATAGGGCGCTCCTATGGCTACACCTTC. Amino acids: CASSDIGRSYGYTF.

J is TRBJ2-7 and V is TRBV11-2; D may be TRBD1 (6 bases). The CDR3 length is 13 residues. Germline V gene data show CDR1 as SGHAT and CDR2 as FQNNGV. Trimming left V 1 base short and J 3 bases short, with 7 bases between. The CDR3 bases are TGTGCCAGCAGCTTAGCCAGGGGCTACGAGCAGTACTTC. Translation gives CASSLARGYEQYF.

CDR3 DNA sequence: TGTGCCAGCAGCTTAATGTCAGGGGGTACAGATACGCAGTATTTT. It specifies CASSLMSGGTDTQYF. The chain links TRBV7-9 to TRBJ2-3; 7 bases map to TRBD1. The germline gives CDR1 SEHNR, CDR2 FQNEAQ (reference sequence). This CDR3 is 15 amino acids long. J lost 3 bases, V lost 2 bases, and 5 bases had no gene match.

V gene TRBV4-1 combines with J gene TRBJ2-7; D is perhaps TRBD2 (6 bases). The germline CDR1 and CDR2 sequences are MGHRA and YSYEKL. The V gene lost 4 bases and the J gene lost 3 bases, with 13 bases spanning the gap. The CDR3 length is 14 residues. The CDR3, as DNA: TGCGCCAGCAGCCCGCAGGGAGGACTCTACGAGCAGTACTTC. Residues: CASSPQGGLYEQYF.

The rearrangement joins TRBV6-6 to TRBJ2-7, with 9 positions matching TRBD1. There are 14 residues in the CDR3. V shed 4 bases, J shed 6 bases, and the junction held 7 bases outside the gene matches. Germline V gene data show CDR1 as MNHNY and CDR2 as SVGAGI (reference sequence). CDR3 bases: TGTGCCAGCAGTTCACCGGGACAGGGTGCCGAGCAGTACTTC. Translation gives CASSSPGQGAEQYF.

CDR3 nucleotide sequence: TGCGCCAGCAGCCAGATACGGGAGGGTGAAAAACTGTTTTTT. As protein: CASSQIREGEKLFF. This chain links TRBV4-1 with TRBJ1-4, with no clear D. Germline values: CDR1 MGHRA, CDR2 YSYEKL. This CDR3 comprises 14 residues. The germline V and J ends were trimmed by 3 bases and 7 bases, with 12 bases remaining between them.

The chain's CDR3 is CATSRLNTEAFF. The CDR3 DNA sequence: TGTGCCACCAGCAGGCTCAACACTGAAGCTTTCTTT. This chain connects TRBV15 to TRBJ1-1; unclear D gene. There are 12 residues in the CDR3. CDR1 and CDR2 (germline): LNHNV, YYDKDF (reference sequence). Trimming shortened V by 3 bases and J by 2 bases, and 4 bases separated the two germline ends. Looking up the rest from reference TRBV15 and TRBJ1-1 gives the full variable domain: DAMVIQNPRYQVTQFGKPVTLSCSQTLNHNVMYWYQQKSSQAPKLLFHYYDKDFNNEADTPDNFQSRRPNTSFCFLDIRSPGLGDTAMYLCATSRLNTEAFFGQGTRLTVV.

The chain has TRBV6-4 and TRBJ2-6; D is uncertain. V gave up 3 bases and J gave up 0 bases, with 9 bases separating them. Germline V gene sequence: CDR1 MRHNA, CDR2 SNTAGT. CDR3 length: 16 residues. CDR3 sequence: CASSEGWSSGANVLTF. The CDR3 DNA follows: TGTGCCAGCAGTGAAGGTTGGAGCTCTGGGGCCAACGTCCTGACTTTC.

The chain carries TRBV6-6 and TRBJ1-4; D gene uncertain. Looked up from germline, CDR1 is MNHNY and CDR2 is SVGAGI (reference sequence). V dropped 9 bases and J dropped 0 bases, with 11 bases sitting between them. The CDR3 spans 14 residues. This CDR3 reads CASMAGATNEKLFF. The CDR3 nucleotides read TGTGCCAGTATGGCGGGCGCAACTAATGAAAAACTGTTTTTT.

This chain joins TRBV29-1 and TRBJ2-1; TRBD1 might be the D (5 bases). The CDR3 is 11 residues long. The germline V gene has CDR1 SQVTM and CDR2 ANQGSEA. Trimming shortened V by 4 bases and J by 12 bases, and 13 bases separated the two germline ends. The CDR3: CSVASDSPQFF. The CDR3 DNA reads TGCAGCGTTGCTTCCGACAGTCCGCAGTTCTTC.

The V call is TRBV2, the J call TRBJ1-5, with a tentative D call TRBD1 (6 bases). V was cut by 8 bases and J by 2 bases, with 16 bases left in between. Germline V gene lookup returns CDR1 SNHLY and CDR2 FYNNEI. This CDR3 has 15 residues. CDR3 nucleotide sequence: TGTGCCAGCTCCACCCCGGGGGCGGGCAATCAGCCCCAGCATTTT. As protein: CASSTPGAGNQPQHF.

This chain uses TRBV12-5 with TRBJ2-7, with no clear D. Germline lookup yields CDR1 LGHNT and CDR2 FRNRAP. The CDR3 length is 12 residues. V lost 5 bases, J lost 3 bases, and 8 bases lay in between. CDR3 sequence (DNA): TGTGCTAGTGGTACAGACGGCTACGAGCAGTACTTC. This codes for CASGTDGYEQYF.

This rearrangement joins TRBV4-1 to TRBJ2-3; 9 bases agree with TRBD2. Germline V gene lookup returns CDR1 MGHRA and CDR2 YSYEKL. The CDR3 extends over 15 amino acids. The trim removed 0 bases at V and 5 bases at J, leaving 3 bases unmatched. The CDR3 sequence is CASSQDGTSQDTQYF. DNA of the CDR3: TGCGCCAGCAGCCAAGACGGGACTAGCCAAGATACGCAGTATTTT.

V is TRBV7-9 and J is TRBJ2-6; D not resolved. Germline CDR1 SEHNR, CDR2 FQNEAQ (reference sequence). CDR3 length: 17 amino acids. The V end lost 1 base, the J end lost 0 bases, and 10 bases lay between the germline ends. CDR3 in amino acids: CASSLGPVHSGANVLTF. For the CDR3, the DNA is TGTGCCAGCAGCTTAGGTCCAGTTCACTCTGGGGCCAACGTCCTGACTTTC.

The chain is built from TRBV2 and TRBJ2-7; 9 nucleotides match TRBD2. This CDR3 comprises 15 residues. The germline V gene has CDR1 SNHLY and CDR2 FYNNEI. J gave up 2 bases and V 4 bases, and 6 bases lay outside the gene matches. CDR3 protein: CASSAPSGATYEQYF. CDR3 bases: TGTGCCAGCAGTGCTCCTAGCGGGGCAACCTACGAGCAGTACTTC.

The chain links TRBV9 to TRBJ2-1, with 13 bases identical to TRBD2. V shed 0 bases and J 5 bases; nucleotides not matched to a gene: 5. Germline loops: CDR1 SGDLS, CDR2 YYNGEE. The CDR3 length is 17 residues. As DNA, the CDR3 is TGTGCCAGCAGCGTAGCTCGGACTAGCGGGGGAGACAATGAGCAGTTCTTC. It codes for CASSVARTSGGDNEQFF.

V is TRBV6-1 and J is TRBJ2-5; TRBD1 aligns across 7 bases. The J call is in doubt because the DNA end fits TRBJ2-7 better. Per germline, CDR1 MNHNS and CDR2 SASEGT. The CDR3 spans 12 residues. CDR3 sequence: CASSHRGYEQYF. CDR3 nucleotides: TGTGCCAGCAGCCACAGGGGTTACGAGCAGTACTTC.

The chain recombines TRBV4-3 with TRBJ2-2; D remains unclear. Trimming stripped 1 base from V and 6 bases from J, with 12 bases between. This CDR3 is 15 amino acids long. CDR1 is LGHNA and CDR2 is YSLEER in the germline V gene. CDR3 coding DNA: TGCGCCAGCAGCCAAGGGACCAACAAGGCCGGGGAGCTGTTTTTT. Residues: CASSQGTNKAGELFF.